Below, 9 T cell receptor beta chains from the same sample are listed, as sequenced in a study of cytomegalovirus exposure and HLA in healthy donors. The PCR employed 60 Vbeta primers together with 13 Jbeta primers. Some clones are missing from TCRdb's copy, which holds only in-frame ones; the method was immunoSEQ multiplex PCR. Among tens of thousands of clones listed, 65% to 90% were seen once. The material sequenced was PBMCs. The receptors derive from a man aged 25 to 40 in good health and CMV-seronegative.

The genes are TRBV29-1 and TRBJ2-1; no firm D call. Germline CDR1 reads SQVTM; CDR2 reads ANQGSEA. V lost 6 bases to trimming and J lost 4 bases, with 13 bases between them. This CDR3 region has 13 residues. The CDR3 DNA is TGCAGCGTAGCTCTAATTCGATACAATGAGCAGTTCTTC. This encodes CSVALIRYNEQFF.

This chain links TRBV6-5 with TRBJ2-7; 10 positions agree with TRBD2. From germline, CDR1 is MNHEY and CDR2 SVGAGI. Trimming removed 2 bases from V and 6 bases from J; junction bases left unmatched: 7. CDR3 length equals 15 residues. The CDR3 bases are TGTGCCAGCAGTTACCCCACTAGCGGGAATGGCGAGCAGTACTTC. The encoded protein is CASSYPTSGNGEQYF.

The chain has TRBV18 and TRBJ2-7; the match to TRBD1 covers 7 bases. Germline CDR1 and CDR2: KGHSH and LQKENI. The CDR3 contains 16 residues. J was trimmed by 5 bases and V by 0 bases; bases with no gene match: 10. CDR3 region: CASSPPTGTEGNEQYF. CDR3 sequence (DNA): TGTGCCAGCTCACCACCGACGGGGACAGAGGGTAACGAGCAGTACTTC.

The chain couples TRBV5-6 to TRBJ1-1; D unclear. Germline values: CDR1 SGHDT, CDR2 YYEEEE. V lost 1 base to trimming and J lost 3 bases, with 7 bases between them. The CDR3 length is 13 residues. The CDR3 here is CASSLPVYTEAFF. The CDR3 DNA reads TGTGCCAGCAGCTTGCCAGTTTACACTGAAGCTTTCTTT.

The CDR3 sequence is CASSLITSGMGYTGELFF. In DNA, the CDR3 is TGCGCCAGCAGCTTGATTACTAGCGGGATGGGGTACACCGGGGAGCTGTTTTTT. J is TRBJ2-2 and V is TRBV5-1; 10 bases align to TRBD2. CDR3 length equals 18 residues. Germline CDR1 SGHRS, CDR2 YFSETQ. V shed 1 base and J 3 bases; nucleotides not matched to a gene: 9.

This clone was seen a single time. The chain employs TRBV15 and TRBJ1-2; a weak D match, TRBD1 (6 bases). From germline, CDR1 is LNHNV and CDR2 YYDKDF (reference sequence). With 5 bases removed from V and 0 bases from J, the gap between germline ends came to 16 bases. CDR3 length: 16 amino acids. In nucleotides, the CDR3 is TGTGCCACCAGCGCCTCCACAGGGCACCCTAACTATGGCTACACCTTC. This translates into CATSASTGHPNYGYTF. The variable domain in full, with the rest retrieved from reference TRBV15 and TRBJ1-2, is DAMVIQNPRYQVTQFGKPVTLSCSQTLNHNVMYWYQQKSSQAPKLLFHYYDKDFNNEADTPDNFQSRRPNTSFCFLDIRSPGLGDTAMYLCATSASTGHPNYGYTFGSGTRLTVV.

This clone was detected once. V gene TRBV4-3 combines with J gene TRBJ2-7; 12 nucleotides agree with TRBD2. Germline V CDR1 and CDR2: LGHNA, YSLEER. Trimming cost V 1 base and J 3 bases; bases outside gene matches: 1. This CDR3 has 15 amino acids. The CDR3 DNA reads as TGCGCCAGCAGCCAAGGACTAGCGGGGGTCTACGAGCAGTACTTC. Translating it yields CASSQGLAGVYEQYF.

The gene calls are TRBV27 and TRBJ1-1, with a weak D call TRBD1 (6 bases). The CDR3 is made up of 14 amino acids. In germline, CDR1 is MNHEY, CDR2 SMNVEV (reference sequence). The germline V and J ends were trimmed by 6 bases and 1 base, with 12 bases remaining between them. CDR3 coding DNA: TGTGCCAGCAGCGGGGGGCTTGGGAACACTGAAGCTTTCTTT. Its protein is CASSGGLGNTEAFF.

The CDR3: CASTSRLGASSYEQYF. CDR3 in DNA: TGTGCCAGTACCTCACGGCTAGGGGCGAGCTCCTACGAGCAGTACTTC. This chain uses TRBV19 with TRBJ2-7; weak D call: TRBD1 (5 bases). Germline V gives CDR1 LNHDA, CDR2 SQIVND (reference sequence). CDR3 length: 16 amino acids. The V end was cut by 7 bases, the J end by 0 bases, with 19 bases between.